Shown below are 32 T cell receptor beta chains from a single sample sequenced in a study of blood T cell repertoires in COVID-19. Produced via immunoSEQ multiplex PCR; TCRdb's table is partial and in-frame only. Of some 250,000 clones in the sample, approximately 84% are singletons; the top ten hold approximately 15%. Sequencing used PBMCs or T cells enriched from blood (not recorded which). The source of these receptors is a man aged 35-49 years who had recovered from COVID-19.

In nucleotides, the CDR3 is TGTGCCAGCAGCTTGTCGTCCAGGGCGGATGAAGCTTTCTTT. Its translation: CASSLSSRADEAFF. This sequence joins TRBV5-4 and TRBJ1-1, with D tentatively TRBD1 (5 bases). Trimming took off 1 base at V and 7 bases at J, with 14 bases between the two ends. This CDR3 is built from 14 residues. Germline lookup yields CDR1 SGHNT and CDR2 YYREEE (reference sequence).

CDR3 region: CASSEPGEEAFF. Written as DNA, the CDR3 is TGCGCCAGCAGTGAACCGGGAGAAGAAGCTTTCTTT. The J gene is TRBJ1-1, the V gene TRBV10-1; D gene unclear. Germline lookup yields CDR1 WNHNN and CDR2 SYGVQD (reference sequence). V was pared by 3 bases and J by 8 bases, with 10 bases between. There are 12 residues in the CDR3.

This clone appeared a few times. The chain links TRBV24-1 to TRBJ2-3, with TRBD2 matching 7 bases. The germline gives CDR1 KGHDR, CDR2 SFDVKD. The CDR3 loop spans 16 amino acids. Losses at the gene ends were 5 bases for V and 2 bases for J; bases not matched to a gene: 9. This chain's CDR3 is CATSALVGGNTDTQYF. CDR3 nucleotide sequence: TGTGCCACCAGTGCCCTCGTGGGGGGGAACACAGATACGCAGTATTTT.

The rearrangement links TRBV28 to TRBJ1-6; no definite D call. V dropped 6 bases and J dropped 2 bases, with 11 bases sitting between them. CDR1 and CDR2 (germline): MDHEN, SYDVKM. The CDR3 extends over 15 amino acids. The CDR3 loop is CASRPTSTYNSPLHF. Written as DNA, the CDR3 is TGTGCCAGCAGACCTACGTCCACCTATAATTCACCCCTCCACTTT.

The rearrangement joins TRBV5-1 to TRBJ1-5; D may be TRBD1 (5 bases). V was cut by 2 bases and J by 3 bases, with 12 bases left in between. The CDR3 runs 15 residues. CDR1 and CDR2 (germline): SGHRS, YFSETQ. The CDR3 DNA sequence: TGCGCCAGCAGCTTTGGTTCAGGGAACAATCAGCCCCAGCATTTT. This translates into CASSFGSGNNQPQHF.

This chain connects TRBV7-3 to TRBJ2-1, with 9 bases aligning to TRBD1. The germline V gene has CDR1 SGHTA and CDR2 FQGTGA. This CDR3 comprises 15 residues. Trimming cost V 6 bases and J 7 bases; bases outside gene matches: 10. CDR3 sequence reads: CASRPYRDRVNEQFF. CDR3 nucleotide sequence: TGTGCCAGCAGACCCTACCGGGACAGGGTGAATGAGCAGTTCTTC.

This chain connects TRBV6-5 to TRBJ1-2; D not resolved. The germline CDR1 and CDR2 sequences are MNHEY and SVGAGI. CDR3 length: 12 amino acids. The germline V and J ends were trimmed by 10 bases and 7 bases, with 16 bases remaining between them. Here the CDR3 DNA reads TGTGCCACCACTGGCATGGGAGGTGGCTACACCTTC. This translates into CATTGMGGGYTF.

The chain links TRBV19 to TRBJ2-2; possibly TRBD2 for D (6 bases). The CDR3 sequence is 16 residues long. The V gene's germline CDR1 is LNHDA and CDR2 SQIVND (reference sequence). V dropped 5 bases and J dropped 6 bases, with 19 bases sitting between them. CDR3 residues: CASSLAGSLGAGELFF. The CDR3 nucleotides are TGTGCCAGTAGTCTCGCGGGATCCCTAGGGGCCGGGGAGCTGTTTTTT.

This chain uses TRBV28 with TRBJ1-5, with D uncertain. Germline CDR1 MDHEN, CDR2 SYDVKM. Trimming shortened V by 6 bases and J by 6 bases, and 15 bases separated the two germline ends. The CDR3 consists of 14 residues. The CDR3 spells CASRHPSGVQPQHF. The CDR3 DNA is TGTGCCAGCAGGCACCCCAGCGGGGTTCAGCCCCAGCATTTT.

V gene TRBV10-2 combines with J gene TRBJ1-5; TRBD1 might be the D (6 bases). The germline V gene has CDR1 WSHSY and CDR2 SAAADI. This CDR3 is built from 14 residues. V was clipped by 2 bases and J by 7 bases, with 12 bases between them. The CDR3 DNA reads TGCGCCAGCAGTGAGGGGGGAAGGGGGCAGCCCCAGCATTTT. Translating it yields CASSEGGRGQPQHF.

This clone was found once. The J gene is TRBJ2-2, the V gene TRBV6-4; a possible D gene is TRBD2 (5 bases). This CDR3 is 14 amino acids long. V was shortened by 8 bases and J by 1 base, with 11 bases between the two germline ends. Germline-derived CDR1 and CDR2 are MRHNA and SNTAGT. CDR3 nucleotide sequence: TGTGCCAGCGGCCGGGGATGGAACACCGGGGAGCTGTTTTTT. It translates to CASGRGWNTGELFF.

The chain links TRBV10-3 to TRBJ2-5; D not resolved. Germline-derived CDR1 and CDR2 are ENHRY and SYGVKD. With 4 bases removed from V and 1 base from J, the gap between germline ends came to 7 bases. The CDR3 length is 13 residues. CDR3 coding DNA: TGTGCCATCAGTGCGGGTATCCAAGAGACCCAGTACTTC. Encoded protein: CAISAGIQETQYF.

V is TRBV11-3 and J is TRBJ2-3; 8 nucleotides agree with TRBD2. Looked up from germline, CDR1 is SGHNT and CDR2 is YENEEA. After removal of 3 bases from V and 0 bases from J, the junction contained 2 bases not matched to a gene. The length of the CDR3 is 15 residues. The CDR3 here is CASSFTSGSTDTQYF. In DNA, the CDR3 is TGTGCCAGCAGCTTCACTAGCGGAAGCACAGATACGCAGTATTTT.

V and J are TRBV18 and TRBJ2-1, with 8 bases matching TRBD2. The CDR3 is 13 amino acids. V lost 0 bases and J lost 10; bases outside the gene matches: 2. In germline, CDR1 is KGHSH, CDR2 LQKENI. CDR3 coding DNA: TGTGCCAGCTCACCACCCCCTAGCGGGGAGCAGTTCTTC. Its translation: CASSPPPSGEQFF.

This clone was observed many times. The gene calls are TRBV28 and TRBJ1-1, with TRBD1 matching 8 bases. This CDR3 region has 13 residues. Germline V gene lookup returns CDR1 MDHEN and CDR2 SYDVKM. After removal of 5 bases from V and 10 bases from J, the junction contained 9 bases not matched to a gene. The CDR3 spells CASSPGQGPRAFF. CDR3 nucleotide sequence: TGTGCCAGCAGTCCCGGACAGGGCCCCCGAGCTTTCTTT.

This clone was counted only a few times. The V call is TRBV14, the J call TRBJ1-5; D remains ambiguous. The CDR3 is 13 residues long. Trimming pared 0 bases from V and 6 bases from J, leaving 6 bases between. Looked up from germline, CDR1 is SGHDN and CDR2 is FVKESK. In nucleotides, the CDR3 is TGTGCCAGCAGCCAAGATACCGGTCAGCCCCAGCATTTT. As protein: CASSQDTGQPQHF.

J is TRBJ1-2 and V is TRBV6-5, with TRBD1 as a possible D gene (5 bases). The CDR3 length is 14 residues. Germline lookup yields CDR1 MNHEY and CDR2 SVGAGI. Trimming left V 0 bases short and J 8 bases short, with 13 bases between. CDR3 loop: CASSYSGQGQGYTF. Written as DNA, the CDR3 is TGTGCCAGCAGTTACTCGGGGCAGGGTCAGGGCTACACCTTC.

The chain joins TRBV11-3 to TRBJ2-1, with 14 bases lining up with TRBD2. V was clipped by 2 bases and J by 9 bases; unmatched bases: 3. This CDR3 is built from 15 residues. Germline lookup yields CDR1 SGHNT and CDR2 YENEEA. CDR3: CASSLRGTSGSEQFF. In nucleotides, the CDR3 is TGTGCCAGCAGCTTACGCGGGACTAGCGGGAGTGAGCAGTTCTTC.

V and J are TRBV2 and TRBJ2-3; the D gene is possibly TRBD1 (6 bases). Germline V gene lookup returns CDR1 SNHLY and CDR2 FYNNEI. CDR3 length: 15 residues. The V and J ends lost 5 bases and 2 bases respectively, with 14 bases between them. CDR3 loop: CASSPLGQFTDTQYF. The CDR3 DNA reads TGTGCCAGCAGTCCCCTTGGACAGTTCACAGATACGCAGTATTTT.

The rearrangement joins TRBV7-2 to TRBJ1-3, with D possibly TRBD1 on 6 matching bases. There are 15 residues in the CDR3. In germline, CDR1 is SGHTA, CDR2 FQGNSA. V lost 2 bases and J lost 4, with 12 bases in between. CDR3 residues: CASSLSDSQGNTIYF. For the CDR3, the DNA is TGTGCCAGCAGCTTATCGGACAGCCAAGGAAACACCATATATTTT.

This chain uses TRBV27 with TRBJ1-1; 8 bases are shared with TRBD1. Trimming took 8 bases from V and 1 from J; bases not matched to a gene: 6. The CDR3 is made up of 14 amino acids. The germline V gene has CDR1 MNHEY and CDR2 SMNVEV (reference sequence). CDR3 loop: CASQGDRWNTEAFF. DNA for the CDR3: TGTGCCAGCCAGGGGGACAGGTGGAACACTGAAGCTTTCTTT.

V usage is TRBV30 and J usage is TRBJ2-1; 8 bases are a match to TRBD1. The CDR3 totals 13 residues. Germline V lookup: CDR1 GTSNPN, CDR2 SVGIG (reference sequence). Losses at the gene ends were 2 bases for V and 6 bases for J; bases not matched to a gene: 3. CDR3: CAWSLDRGNEQFF. DNA of the CDR3: TGTGCCTGGAGTTTAGACAGGGGCAATGAGCAGTTCTTC.

This chain uses TRBV28 with TRBJ2-5, with D maybe TRBD2 (6 bases). Germline CDR1 reads MDHEN; CDR2 reads SYDVKM. The CDR3 is made up of 14 amino acids. Trimming removed 3 bases from V and 5 bases from J, with 13 bases in between. This chain's CDR3 is CASSLGGVRETQYF. Here the CDR3 DNA reads TGTGCCAGCAGTTTGGGGGGAGTTAGGGAGACCCAGTACTTC.

The chain is built from TRBV5-5 and TRBJ2-3; 9 bases fit TRBD2. V dropped 0 bases and J dropped 4; count of bases not matched to a gene: 6. Germline V lookup: CDR1 SGHKS, CDR2 YYEKEE (reference sequence). The CDR3 is 16 amino acids. CDR3 protein: CASSLVGGGVADTQYF. The CDR3 coding sequence is TGTGCCAGCAGCTTGGTTGGCGGGGGGGTGGCAGATACGCAGTATTTT.

The table lists this clone with many counts. This chain connects TRBV9 to TRBJ2-1; 7 bases align to TRBD1. From germline, CDR1 is SGDLS and CDR2 YYNGEE. Trimming cost V 4 bases and J 10 bases; bases outside gene matches: 5. CDR3 length equals 12 residues. As DNA, the CDR3 is TGTGCCAGCAGCTTACACAGGGGAGAGCAGTTCTTC. Translating it yields CASSLHRGEQFF.

The gene calls are TRBV3-1 (or the pseudogene TRBV3-2) and TRBJ1-1; D uncertain. The CDR3 is 15 amino acids. Germline V lookup: CDR1 LGHDT, CDR2 YNNKEL (reference sequence). V lost 1 base, J lost 2 bases, and 11 bases lay in between. CDR3 protein: CASSQVPQYNTEAFF. The CDR3 DNA follows: TGTGCCAGCAGCCAAGTTCCACAGTATAACACTGAAGCTTTCTTT.

This clone was observed a few times. J is TRBJ1-5 and V is TRBV5-6; perhaps TRBD1 as D (5 bases). V dropped 0 bases and J dropped 2 bases, with 12 bases sitting between them. CDR1 SGHDT and CDR2 YYEEEE come from the germline V gene. This CDR3 is built from 16 residues. CDR3 loop: CASSLGRGAGNQPQHF. As DNA, the CDR3 is TGTGCCAGCAGCTTGGGAAGGGGCGCGGGCAATCAGCCCCAGCATTTT.

V gene TRBV7-9 combines with J gene TRBJ2-1; 14 positions agree with TRBD2. CDR1 and CDR2 (germline): SEHNR, FQNEAQ (reference sequence). The CDR3 is 16 residues long. Trimming removed 3 bases from V and 7 bases from J; junction bases left unmatched: 5. As DNA, the CDR3 is TGTGCCAGCAGCTTCGGGACTAGCGGGAGTCAGAATGAGCAGTTCTTC. The encoded protein is CASSFGTSGSQNEQFF.

This sequence joins TRBV28 and TRBJ2-7; weak D call: TRBD1 (7 bases). V gave up 4 bases and J gave up 6 bases, with 19 bases separating them. The length of the CDR3 is 15 residues. Germline assignment: CDR1 MDHEN and CDR2 SYDVKM. Written as DNA, the CDR3 is TGTGCCAGCAGTTGGGGCAGACAGGGAGCGGGCGAGCAGTACTTC. The encoded protein is CASSWGRQGAGEQYF.

The chain employs TRBV19 and TRBJ2-2; tentatively, D is TRBD2 (5 bases). This CDR3 is built from 14 residues. Germline CDR1 and CDR2: LNHDA and SQIVND (reference sequence). V was trimmed by 3 bases and J by 5 bases, leaving 10 bases between them. Written as DNA, the CDR3 is TGTGCCAGTAGTATTGGTGGAGGAACCGGGGAGCTGTTTTTT. Translating it yields CASSIGGGTGELFF.

The CDR3 region is CASTRRARDTYEQYF. The CDR3, as DNA: TGTGCCAGCACCAGACGGGCACGGGATACCTACGAGCAGTACTTC. The V and J genes are TRBV6-5 and TRBJ2-7; perhaps TRBD2 as D (5 bases). Germline loops: CDR1 MNHEY, CDR2 SVGAGI. This CDR3 is 15 amino acids long. Trimming removed 7 bases at V and 2 bases at J, with 18 bases between.

This chain connects TRBV28 to TRBJ1-3; D uncertain. This CDR3 region has 12 residues. Looked up from germline, CDR1 is MDHEN and CDR2 is SYDVKM. V lost 5 bases to trimming and J lost 4 bases, with 6 bases between them. The CDR3 region has the DNA TGTGCCAGCAGTGCTCGGGGAAACACCATATATTTT. Residues: CASSARGNTIYF.